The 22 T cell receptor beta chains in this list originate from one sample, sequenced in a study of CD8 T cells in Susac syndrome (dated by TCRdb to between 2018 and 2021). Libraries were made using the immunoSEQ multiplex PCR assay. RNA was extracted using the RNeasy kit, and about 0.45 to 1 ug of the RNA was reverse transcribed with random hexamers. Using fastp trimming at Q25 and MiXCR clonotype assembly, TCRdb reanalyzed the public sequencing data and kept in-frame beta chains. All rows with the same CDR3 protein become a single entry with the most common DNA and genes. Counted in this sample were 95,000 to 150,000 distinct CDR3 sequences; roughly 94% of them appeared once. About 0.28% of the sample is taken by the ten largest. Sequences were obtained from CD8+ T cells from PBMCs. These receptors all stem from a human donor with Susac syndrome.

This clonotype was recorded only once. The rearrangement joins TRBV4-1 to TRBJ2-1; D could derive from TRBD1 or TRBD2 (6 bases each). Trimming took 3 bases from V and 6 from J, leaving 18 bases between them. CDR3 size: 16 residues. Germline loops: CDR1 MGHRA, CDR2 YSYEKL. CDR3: CASSQTQGRGANEQFF. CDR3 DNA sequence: TGCGCCAGCAGCCAGACTCAGGGGCGCGGGGCCAATGAGCAGTTCTTC.

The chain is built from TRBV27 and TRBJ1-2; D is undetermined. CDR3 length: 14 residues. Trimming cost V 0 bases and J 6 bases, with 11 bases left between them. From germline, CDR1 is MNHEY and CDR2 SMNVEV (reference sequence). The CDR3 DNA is TGTGCCAGCAGTTTATCCTCATACTTAAATGGCTACACCTTC. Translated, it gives CASSLSSYLNGYTF.

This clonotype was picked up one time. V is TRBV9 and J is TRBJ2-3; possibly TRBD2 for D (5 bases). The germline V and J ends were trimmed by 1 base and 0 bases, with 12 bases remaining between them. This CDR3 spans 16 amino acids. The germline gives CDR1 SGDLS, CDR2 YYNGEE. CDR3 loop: CASSVFSGGSTDTQYF. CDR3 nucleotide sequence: TGTGCCAGCAGCGTATTCAGCGGCGGGAGCACAGATACGCAGTATTTT.

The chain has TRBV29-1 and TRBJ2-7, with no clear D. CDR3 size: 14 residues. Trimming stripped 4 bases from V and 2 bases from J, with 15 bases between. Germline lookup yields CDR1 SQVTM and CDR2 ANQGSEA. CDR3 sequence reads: CSVGRDPLPYEQYF. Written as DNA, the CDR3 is TGCAGCGTTGGAAGGGATCCCTTACCCTACGAGCAGTACTTC.

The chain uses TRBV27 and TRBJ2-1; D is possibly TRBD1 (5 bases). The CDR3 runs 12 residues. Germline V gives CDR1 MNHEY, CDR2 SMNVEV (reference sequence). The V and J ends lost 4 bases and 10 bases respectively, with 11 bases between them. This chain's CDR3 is CASSSFRTEQFF. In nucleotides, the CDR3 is TGTGCCAGCAGTTCCTTTCGGACAGAGCAGTTCTTC.

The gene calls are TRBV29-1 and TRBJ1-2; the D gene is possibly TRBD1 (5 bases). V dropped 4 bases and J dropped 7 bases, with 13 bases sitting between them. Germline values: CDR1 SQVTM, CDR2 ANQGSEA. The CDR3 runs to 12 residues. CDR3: CSVVAGFGGYTF. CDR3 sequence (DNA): TGCAGCGTTGTGGCAGGGTTCGGTGGCTACACCTTC.

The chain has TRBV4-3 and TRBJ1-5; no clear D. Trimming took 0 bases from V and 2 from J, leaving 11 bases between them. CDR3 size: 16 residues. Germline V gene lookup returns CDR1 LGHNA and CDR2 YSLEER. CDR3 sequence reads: CASSQEAGSGNQPQHF. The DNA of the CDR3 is TGCGCCAGCAGCCAAGAGGCGGGGTCTGGCAATCAGCCCCAGCATTTT.

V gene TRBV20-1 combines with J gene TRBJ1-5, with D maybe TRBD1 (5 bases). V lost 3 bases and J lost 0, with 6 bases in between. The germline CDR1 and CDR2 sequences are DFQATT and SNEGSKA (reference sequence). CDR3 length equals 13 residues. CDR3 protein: CSARQGSNQPQHF. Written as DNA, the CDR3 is TGCAGTGCTAGGCAGGGTAGCAATCAGCCCCAGCATTTT.

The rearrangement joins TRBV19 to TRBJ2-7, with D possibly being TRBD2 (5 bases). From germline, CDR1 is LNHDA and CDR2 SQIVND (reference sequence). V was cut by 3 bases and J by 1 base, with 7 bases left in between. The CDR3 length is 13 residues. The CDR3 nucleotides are TGTGCCAGTAGTATTGAGGGATCCTACGAGCAGTACTTC. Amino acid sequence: CASSIEGSYEQYF.

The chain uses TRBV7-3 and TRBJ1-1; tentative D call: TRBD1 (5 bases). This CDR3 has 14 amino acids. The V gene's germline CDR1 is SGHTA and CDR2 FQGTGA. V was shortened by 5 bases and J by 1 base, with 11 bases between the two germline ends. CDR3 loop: CASSPWGGNTEAFF. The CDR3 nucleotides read TGTGCCAGCAGCCCCTGGGGGGGGAACACTGAAGCTTTCTTT.

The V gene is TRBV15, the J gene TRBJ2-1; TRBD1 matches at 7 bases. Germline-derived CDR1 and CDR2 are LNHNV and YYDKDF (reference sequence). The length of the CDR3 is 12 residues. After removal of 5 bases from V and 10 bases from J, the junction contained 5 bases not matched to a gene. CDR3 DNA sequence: TGTGCCACCAGCCGCAACAGGGGCGAGCAGTTCTTC. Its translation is CATSRNRGEQFF.

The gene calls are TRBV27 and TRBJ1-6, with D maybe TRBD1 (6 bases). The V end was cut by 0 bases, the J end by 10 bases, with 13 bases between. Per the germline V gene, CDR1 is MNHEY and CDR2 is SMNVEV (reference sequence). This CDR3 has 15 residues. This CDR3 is CASSLSDRTGSPLHF. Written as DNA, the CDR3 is TGTGCCAGCAGTTTATCCGACAGGACGGGGTCACCCCTCCACTTT.

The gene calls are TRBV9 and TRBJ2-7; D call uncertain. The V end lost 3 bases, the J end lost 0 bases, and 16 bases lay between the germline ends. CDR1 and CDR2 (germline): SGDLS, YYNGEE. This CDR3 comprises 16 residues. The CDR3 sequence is CASSASAALPSYEQYF. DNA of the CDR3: TGTGCCAGCAGCGCCTCAGCAGCACTACCCTCCTACGAGCAGTACTTC.

The CDR3: CASSQDGDEQYF. CDR3 nucleotides: TGCGCCAGCAGCCAAGATGGGGACGAGCAGTACTTC. This chain uses TRBV4-1 with TRBJ2-7; D call uncertain. V lost 0 bases to trimming and J lost 5 bases, with 5 bases between them. CDR1 and CDR2 (germline): MGHRA, YSYEKL. This CDR3 contains 12 residues.

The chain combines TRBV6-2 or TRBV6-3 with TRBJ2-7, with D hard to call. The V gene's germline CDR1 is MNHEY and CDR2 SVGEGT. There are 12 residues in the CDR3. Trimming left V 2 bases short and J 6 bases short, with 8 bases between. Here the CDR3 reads CASSYRWLEQYF. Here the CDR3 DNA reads TGTGCCAGCAGTTACCGGTGGCTCGAGCAGTACTTC.

The CDR3 sequence: CSARVDRGFYEQFF. The CDR3 DNA follows: TGCAGTGCTAGAGTGGACAGGGGGTTCTATGAGCAGTTCTTC. J is TRBJ2-1 and V is TRBV20-1, with 10 bases lining up with TRBD1. The CDR3 loop spans 14 amino acids. J gave up 8 bases and V 1 base, and 5 bases lay outside the gene matches. Germline-derived CDR1 and CDR2 are DFQATT and SNEGSKA (reference sequence).

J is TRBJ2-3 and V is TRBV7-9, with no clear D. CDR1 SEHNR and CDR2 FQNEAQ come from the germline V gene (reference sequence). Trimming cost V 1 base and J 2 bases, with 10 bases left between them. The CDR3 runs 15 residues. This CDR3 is CASSLGSGLTDTQYF. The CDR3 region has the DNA TGTGCCAGCAGCTTAGGGTCGGGCCTCACAGATACGCAGTATTTT. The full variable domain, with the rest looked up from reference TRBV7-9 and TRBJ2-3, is DTGVSQNPRHKITKRGQNVTFRCDPISEHNRLYWYRQTLGQGPEFLTYFQNEAQLEKSRLLSDRFSAERPKGSFSTLEIQRTEQGDSAMYLCASSLGSGLTDTQYFGPGTRLTVL.

DNA for the CDR3: TGCAGCGTCCGGGACAGGGACACTGAAGCTTTCTTT. This sequence encodes CSVRDRDTEAFF. The V gene is TRBV29-1, the J gene TRBJ1-1; 9 bases are shared with TRBD1. Trimming cost V 6 bases and J 3 bases; bases outside gene matches: 2. The CDR3 is made up of 12 amino acids. From germline, CDR1 is SQVTM and CDR2 ANQGSEA. Variable domain in full (rest from reference TRBV29-1 and TRBJ1-1): SAVISQKPSRDICQRGTSLTIQCQVDSQVTMMFWYRQQPGQSLTLIATANQGSEATYESGFVIDKFPISRPNLTFSTLTVSNMSPEDSSIYLCSVRDRDTEAFFGQGTRLTVV.

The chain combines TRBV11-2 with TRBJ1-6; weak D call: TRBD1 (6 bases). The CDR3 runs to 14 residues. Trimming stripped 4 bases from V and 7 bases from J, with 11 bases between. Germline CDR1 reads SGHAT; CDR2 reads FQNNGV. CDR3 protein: CASSSTGENSPLHF. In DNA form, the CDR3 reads TGTGCCAGCAGCTCGACAGGCGAGAATTCACCCCTCCACTTT.

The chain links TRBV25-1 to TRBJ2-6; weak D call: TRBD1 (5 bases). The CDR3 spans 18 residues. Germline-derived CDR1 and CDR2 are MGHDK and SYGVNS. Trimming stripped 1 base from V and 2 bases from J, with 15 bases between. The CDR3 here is CASSEFGLGPAGANVLTF. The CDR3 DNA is TGTGCCAGCAGTGAATTTGGTTTGGGGCCGGCTGGGGCCAACGTCCTGACTTTC.

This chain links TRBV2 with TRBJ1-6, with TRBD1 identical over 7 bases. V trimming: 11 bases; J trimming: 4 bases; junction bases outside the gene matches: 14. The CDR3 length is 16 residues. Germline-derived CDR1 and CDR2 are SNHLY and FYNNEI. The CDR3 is CAGRDSRVGYNSPLHF. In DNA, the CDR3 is TGTGCCGGGCGGGACAGTCGAGTCGGGTATAATTCACCCCTCCACTTT.

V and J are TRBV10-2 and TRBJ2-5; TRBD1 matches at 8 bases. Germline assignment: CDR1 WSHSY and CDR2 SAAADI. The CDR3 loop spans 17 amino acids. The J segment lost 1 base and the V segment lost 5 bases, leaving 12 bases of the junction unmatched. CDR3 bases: TGCGCCAGCAGTCCAAACCTCGACAGGGGAGGCCAAGAGACCCAGTACTTC. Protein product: CASSPNLDRGGQETQYF.